This T cell receptor beta chain derives from a study of Ad26.COV2.S vaccination and SARS-CoV-2 variants. General observations from the study: Substantial post-vaccination breadth of spike-specific CD8+ and CD4+ T cell responses was reported.

The assay was immunoSEQ multiplex PCR, and TCRdb's table has in-frame clones only and misses some. This table holds some 330,000 clones, 90% found once. V gave up 3 bases and J gave up 0 bases, with 15 bases separating them. This CDR3 has 16 residues. Noted treatment: some 20 received Ad26.COV2.S at low or high dose, single or two shots; several received placebo; per-sample allocation not given. The investigators took samples on day 63 after the first vaccine or placebo injection. In regard to this clone: What it binds is not known.

The sequence derives from a person between 18 and 60 years old who received the Ad26.COV2.S COVID-19 vaccine or a placebo. This specimen consisted of peripheral blood, obtained in a trial of Ad26.COV2.S vaccine versus placebo. The gene calls are TRBV5-3 and TRBJ1-1, with D hard to call. TRBV5-3 is an ORF; its function is uncertain. CDR3 nucleotide sequence: TGTGCCAGAAGCTCCAACGCAGACACTATGAACACTGAAGCTTTCTTT. This sequence encodes CARSSNADTMNTEAFF.